The clone carrying this T cell receptor (beta chain) appeared many times. Its cognate antigen is unknown. One entry per CDR3 protein, called by TCRdb with MiXCR from the PCR reads. The sample shows tens of thousands of distinct CDR3 sequences, under 30% of them seen only once. Naive CD8 T cells were FACS-sorted by CD8+CD4-CCR7+CD45RA+ markers. This record comes from a study of molecular identifiers for immune sequencing clone quantification. The study's findings and limits: Detection of one spiked Jurkat cell's TCR RNA reportedly worked in about a million naive cells.

This CDR3 spans 15 amino acids. CDR1 and CDR2 (germline): LGHNT, FRNRAP. V lost 0 bases and J lost 9; bases outside the gene matches: 5. The sequenced sample consisted of naive CD8+ T cells from blood, with Jurkat cell RNA spiked in. Subset specified: FACS-sorted CD8+CD4-CCR7+CD45RA+ naive T cells. The clonotype comes from a human donor in good health. Some libraries in this study had Jurkat cell RNA spiked in. The V and J genes are TRBV12-5 and TRBJ2-1; TRBD1 aligns across 10 bases. The CDR3 DNA reads TGTGCTAGTGGTTTGGTCGGGACAGGGGTTGTTGAGCAGTTCTTC. Its translation: CASGLVGTGVVEQFF.